This TCR beta chain was sequenced for a study of TIL therapy for anti-PD-1-resistant metastatic lung cancer. Study context: Progressing patients received lymphodepletion, expanded TIL infusion and IL-2. Several tumors were EGFR-mutant and two were ALK-rearranged.

This clone showed up just a few times. Its specificity is not known. The immunoSEQ assay was v3. Generated by immunoSEQ multiplex PCR, the TCRdb table keeps only in-frame clones and is missing some. Here the sample spans about 21,000 clones, about two thirds being singletons. Stated time point: pre-treatment sample, taken before nivolumab and TIL therapy. Patients were adults with stage 4 NSCLC. Study results and caveats: Patients were highly selected, enriched for treatment-naive, never-smoker and oncogene-addicted cases.

The CDR3 runs 13 residues. Trimming pared 7 bases from V and 5 bases from J, leaving 16 bases between. From germline, CDR1 is SQVTM and CDR2 ANQGSEA. The origin of this receptor is a person between 25 and 80 years old with non-small cell lung cancer. The J gene is TRBJ2-3, the V gene TRBV29-1; D not certain. Specimen: blood, collected at baseline. The CDR3 DNA follows: TGCAGCGCCTCGAGAGGAGTGCGAGATACGCAGTATTTT. Its protein is CSASRGVRDTQYF.